Listed below are T cell receptor beta chains from one sample, sequenced in a study of preoperative IRX-2 immunotherapy in early breast cancer. Assay: immunoSEQ multiplex PCR; the TCRdb copy retains only in-frame clones and omits some. Here the sample spans some 59,000 clones, roughly 95% being singletons. The sample was gathered from a patient treated with IRX-2 immunotherapy. Source of these receptors: a human donor with breast cancer. Each CDR3 is given with its conserved first and last residue. D genes are given only for firm matches. Where a row states a size, it is once, few, many or the class of an expanded clone; other rows omit it.

>.|TRBJ2-2|.|TRBV7-6
TGTGCCAGCAGCTTAATCCCCCAGGGCGGGCGGGACACCGGGGAGCTGTTTTTT
CASSLIPQGGRDTGELFF
>.|TRBJ2-3|.|TRBV7-2
TGTGCCAGCAGCTTAGCCACAGATACGCAGTATTTT
CASSLATDTQYF
>.|TRBJ2-7|.|TRBV7-2
TGTGCCAGCAGCGCCGGCCCAGGACACGGACTTTACGAGCAGTACTTC
CASSAGPGHGLYEQYF
>few|TRBJ2-2|.|TRBV9
TGTGCCAGCAGCGTAGCCGGCGGGGAGCTGTTTTTT
CASSVAGGELFF
>.|TRBJ2-5|.|TRBV19
TGTGCCAGCGCATCTATGGATGGCGAGACCCAGTACTTC
CASASMDGETQYF
>.|TRBJ2-5|TRBD1|TRBV6-1
TGTGCCAGCAGCGACAGGGGGTTGAAGACCCAGTACTTC
CASSDRGLKTQYF
>.|TRBJ2-2|TRBD1|TRBV5-1
TGCGCCAGCAGCCCGGGGGACAGGGGGGGCACCGGGGAGCTGTTTTTT
CASSPGDRGGTGELFF
>.|TRBJ1-1|.|TRBV19
TGTGCCAGTGGCTACAGGGTCGGAGAAGCTTTCTTT
CASGYRVGEAFF
>.|TRBJ1-2|TRBD1|TRBV4-1
TGCGCCAGCAGCCCTCCGGGACAGGCGTACTATGGCTACACCTTC
CASSPPGQAYYGYTF
>.|TRBJ2-2|.|TRBV16
TGTGCCAGCACCCCCACGAACACCGGGGAGCTGTTTTTT
CASTPTNTGELFF
>once|TRBJ2-7|.|TRBV5-1
TGCGCCAGCAATTATGGGGGGTCGGACGAGCAGTACTTC
CASNYGGSDEQYF
>once|TRBJ2-7|TRBD2|TRBV13
TGTGCCAGCAGCTTGGGACTAGCGGACTACGAGCAGTACTTC
CASSLGLADYEQYF
>.|TRBJ2-2|.|TRBV2
TGTGCCAGCAGTGAAGCGGCGGCTACCGGGGAGCTGTTTTTT
CASSEAAATGELFF
>few|TRBJ1-2|.|TRBV27
TGTGCCAAGATTGCGGGCTACACCTTC
CAKIAGYTF
>.|TRBJ1-2|.|TRBV28
TGTGCCAGCAGCCCCGCCGGGGATAACTATGGCTACACCTTC
CASSPAGDNYGYTF
>.|TRBJ1-5|TRBD1|TRBV18
TGTGCCAGCTCACAGGGACAGGGGGCGAGCAATCAGCCCCAGCATTTT
CASSQGQGASNQPQHF
>.|TRBJ2-1|.|TRBV19
TGTGCCAGTAGTATAGAACCCGTCGGTGAGCAGTTCTTC
CASSIEPVGEQFF
>once|TRBJ1-5|.|TRBV30
TGTGCCTGGTCAGCGCACCCTGGCAATCAGCCCCAGCATTTT
CAWSAHPGNQPQHF
>.|TRBJ1-5|.|TRBV6-6
TGTGCCAGCAGTACAGGCGATCAGCCCCAGCATTTT
CASSTGDQPQHF
>.|TRBJ1-3|.|TRBV7-8
TGTGCCAGCAGCTTAGTGGCAGCGATCTCTGGAAACACCATATATTTT
CASSLVAAISGNTIYF
>.|TRBJ2-5|.|TRBV5-4
TGTGCCAGCAGCTTGGGTACGGGCAGGGGCCAAGAGACCCAGTACTTC
CASSLGTGRGQETQYF
>.|TRBJ2-1|TRBD2|TRBV7-8
TGTGCCAGCAGCTTACTAGCGGGGGGGGGAAATGAGCAGTTCTTC
CASSLLAGGGNEQFF
>.|TRBJ1-4|.|TRBV11-3
TGTGCCAGCAGCCGAGACAGGAATGAAAAACTGTTTTTT
CASSRDRNEKLFF
>once|TRBJ2-7|.|TRBV6-6
TGTGCCAGCAGCCTAACAGGGATTCAGCACGAGCAGTACTTC
CASSLTGIQHEQYF
>.|TRBJ2-3|.|TRBV19
TGTGCCACAGCCGACAGGATTACAGATACGCAGTATTTT
CATADRITDTQYF
>.|TRBJ1-6|.|TRBV27
TGTGCCAGCAGTTTATCGATCCCCTATAATTCACCCCTCCACTTT
CASSLSIPYNSPLHF
>.|TRBJ1-4|.|TRBV15
TGTGCCACCAGCTCTCCGAGAAGTAATGAAAAACTGTTTTTT
CATSSPRSNEKLFF
>.|TRBJ1-3|.|TRBV9
TGTGCCAGCAGCGAGAACCCCAGGGTAGGGGGCTCTGGAAACACCATATATTTT
CASSENPRVGGSGNTIYF
>once|TRBJ2-3|.|TRBV7-2
TGTGCCAGCAGCTTACCTGGGTCAGATACGCAGTATTTT
CASSLPGSDTQYF
>.|TRBJ2-5|.|TRBV7-2
TGTGCCAGCAGCTTAATCACCGGTGGGGGAGAGACCCAGTACTTC
CASSLITGGGETQYF
>.|TRBJ2-3|.|TRBV4-1
TGCGCCAGCAGCCAAGTTCTGAGGCCTCGGGATACGCAGTATTTT
CASSQVLRPRDTQYF
>.|TRBJ2-1|.|TRBV11-2
TGTGCCAGCAGCTTCAATGAGCAGTTCTTC
CASSFNEQFF
>.|TRBJ1-1|.|TRBV4-3
TGCGCCAGCAGCCAAGATAAGTACGGGTTAATGAACACTGAAGCTTTCTTT
CASSQDKYGLMNTEAFF
>.|TRBJ2-2|TRBD2|TRBV7-3
TGTGCCAGCAGCCTTAGCGGGAGGAGGGCCGGGGAGCTGTTTTTT
CASSLSGRRAGELFF
>.|TRBJ2-1|TRBD2|TRBV9
TGTGCCAGCAGCGTAGGGTCCCTCCCTAGCGGGAGGGAATCCTACAATGAGCAGTTCTTC
CASSVGSLPSGRESYNEQFF
>.|TRBJ2-3|.|TRBV27
TGTGCCACCTATGAGGGTAGCACAGATACGCAGTATTTT
CATYEGSTDTQYF
>.|TRBJ1-4|.|TRBV28
TGTGCCAGCAGGTACAGGGATAATGAAAAACTGTTTTTT
CASRYRDNEKLFF
>.|TRBJ2-3|.|TRBV6-7
TGTGCCAGCAGTTACTCGGGGCACTACTCAGATACGCAGTATTTT
CASSYSGHYSDTQYF
>.|TRBJ2-3|.|TRBV7-2
TGTGCCAGCAGCACCCCCGGCACAGATACGCAGTATTTT
CASSTPGTDTQYF
>.|TRBJ2-1|.|TRBV11-3
TGTGCCAGCAGCTTAGACAGTCTCAATGAGCAGTTCTTC
CASSLDSLNEQFF
>.|TRBJ1-6|.|TRBV4-2
TGTGCCAGCAGCCAAGATGTCTATCGCTCCTATAATTCACCCCTCCACTTT
CASSQDVYRSYNSPLHF
>.|TRBJ2-3|.|TRBV5-4
TGTGCCAGCAGCTTAAGTACAGATACGCAGTATTTT
CASSLSTDTQYF
>.|TRBJ2-1|.|TRBV28
TGTGCCAGCAGTTTATTGGGATCACCTGGGAATGAGCAGTTCTTC
CASSLLGSPGNEQFF
>.|TRBJ2-1|TRBD2|TRBV28
TGTGCCAGCAGTCGGGAGGTCGGTGAGCAGTTCTTC
CASSREVGEQFF
>.|TRBJ2-1|TRBD1|TRBV4-3
TGCGCCAGCAGCCATCCCACCCAGGGGGCGGGATCCTACAATGAGCAGTTCTTC
CASSHPTQGAGSYNEQFF
>.|TRBJ2-6|.|TRBV7-2
TGTGCCAGCAGCCGAGCCCCGGGGTCTGGGGCCAACGTCCTGACTTTC
CASSRAPGSGANVLTF
>.|TRBJ1-5|TRBD1|TRBV4-3
TGCGCCAGCAGCCAAAGGTGGGGACAGGGGCTTCCCCAGCCCCAGCATTTT
CASSQRWGQGLPQPQHF
>.|TRBJ1-6|.|TRBV5-1
TGCGCCAGCAGCTTGGTTACGGGGGCGGACTCACCCCTCCACTTT
CASSLVTGADSPLHF
>.|TRBJ1-5|.|TRBV14
TGTGCCAGCAGCCAAGATTTGGGGCTGTCTCCCACTAATCAGCCCCAGCATTTT
CASSQDLGLSPTNQPQHF